The clone carrying this TCR beta chain showed up just once. This record belongs to a study of blood T cell repertoires in COVID-19. As for the study in general: In each case, the material was cDNA or gDNA derived from T cells, B-cell-depleted T cells, or PBMCs.

How the authors handled the data: Amplifying reference gene primers gave estimates of nucleated cell counts. The method was immunoSEQ multiplex PCR; TCRdb's version includes in-frame clones alone and lacks a portion of them. That table supplies the V and J calls and clone size; D and trimming were determined from the DNA. The sample contains about 310,000 clones, 89% of which appear only once. Participants' reported clinical history set cohort assignment. Input material: PBMCs or T cells enriched from blood (not recorded which). The clonotype originates from a man in his sixties who had recovered from COVID-19.

The CDR3 loop reads CASSLERSAGVETQYF. DNA for the CDR3: TGTGCCAGCAGTTTAGAACGGTCGGCGGGAGTGGAGACCCAGTACTTC. This chain uses TRBV6-2 or TRBV6-3 with TRBJ2-5; TRBD2 agrees at 7 bases. The V gene end was trimmed by 4 bases and the J gene end by 5 bases; junction bases not matched to a gene: 13. Germline CDR1 MNHEY, CDR2 SVGEGT. The CDR3 has 16 amino acids.